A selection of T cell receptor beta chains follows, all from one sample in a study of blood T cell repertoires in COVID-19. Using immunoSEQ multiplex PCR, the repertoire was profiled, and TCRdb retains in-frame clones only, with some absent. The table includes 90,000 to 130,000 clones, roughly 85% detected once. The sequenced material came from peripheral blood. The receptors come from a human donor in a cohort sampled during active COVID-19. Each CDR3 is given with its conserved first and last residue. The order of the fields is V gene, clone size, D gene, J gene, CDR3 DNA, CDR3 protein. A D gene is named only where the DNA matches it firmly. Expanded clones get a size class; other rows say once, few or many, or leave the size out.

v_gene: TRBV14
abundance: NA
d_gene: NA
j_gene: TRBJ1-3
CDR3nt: TGTGCCAGCAGCCCCGGTGGAAACACCATATATTTT
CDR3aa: CASSPGGNTIYF

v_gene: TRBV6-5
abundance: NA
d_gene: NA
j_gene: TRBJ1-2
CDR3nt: TGTGCCAGCAGAGCAGACAGGAGCTATGGCTACACCTTC
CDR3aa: CASRADRSYGYTF

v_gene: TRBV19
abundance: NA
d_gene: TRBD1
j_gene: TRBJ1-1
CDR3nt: TGTGCCAGTAGTATCTTCGCAGGGGGCATGAACACTGAAGCTTTCTTT
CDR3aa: CASSIFAGGMNTEAFF

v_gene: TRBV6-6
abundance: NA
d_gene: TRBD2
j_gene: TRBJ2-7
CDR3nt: TGTGCCAGCAGCTCGGGGGGACCAGCGGGGGACGAGCAGTACTTC
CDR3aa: CASSSGGPAGDEQYF

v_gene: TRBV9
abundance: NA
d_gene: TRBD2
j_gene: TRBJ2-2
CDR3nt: TGTGCCAGCAGCGAAGGGAGTAGCGGGAGAGGGGGCGGGGAGCTGTTTTTT
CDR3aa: CASSEGSSGRGGGELFF

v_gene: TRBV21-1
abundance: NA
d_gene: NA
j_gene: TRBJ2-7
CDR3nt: TGTGCCAGCAGCAAAGTTTGCCGCCGAGAAGGGGCGAATTCCTACGAGCAGTACTTC
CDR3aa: CASSKVCRREGANSYEQYF

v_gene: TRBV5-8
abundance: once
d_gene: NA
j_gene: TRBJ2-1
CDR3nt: TGTGCCAGCAGAGTGGGTAGGTGGGAGGTGATAAATGAGCAGTTCTTC
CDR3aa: CASRVGRWEVINEQFF

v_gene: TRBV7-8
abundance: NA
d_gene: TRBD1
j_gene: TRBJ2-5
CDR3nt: TGTGCCAGCAGCATCGGGACAGGGCAAGAGACCCAGTACTTC
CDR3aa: CASSIGTGQETQYF

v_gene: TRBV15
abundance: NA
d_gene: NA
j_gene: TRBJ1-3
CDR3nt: TGTGCCACCAGCAGAGAGGTGGCAGGGCCTCCTGGAAACACCATATATTTT
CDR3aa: CATSREVAGPPGNTIYF

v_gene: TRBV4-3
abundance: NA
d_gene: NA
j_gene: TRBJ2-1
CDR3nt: TGCGCCAGCAGCCAATGGGGGCCGAATGAGCAGTTCTTC
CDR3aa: CASSQWGPNEQFF

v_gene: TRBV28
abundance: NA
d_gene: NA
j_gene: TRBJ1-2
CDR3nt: TGTGCCAGCAGTTCCCCCTTCGGGCAGGGGAGCTTGGGCTATGGCTACACCTTC
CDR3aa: CASSSPFGQGSLGYGYTF

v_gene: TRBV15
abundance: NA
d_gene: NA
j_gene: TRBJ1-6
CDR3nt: TGTGCCACCAGGAGGGAGTTGAATTCACCCCTCCACTTT
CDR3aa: CATRRELNSPLHF

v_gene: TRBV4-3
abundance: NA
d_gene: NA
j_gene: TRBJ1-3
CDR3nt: TGCGCCAGCAGCCAAGATGCCAGGGGCTCTGGAAACACCATATATTTT
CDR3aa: CASSQDARGSGNTIYF

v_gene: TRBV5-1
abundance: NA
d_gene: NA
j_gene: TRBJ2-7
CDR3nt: TGCGCCAGCAGCTTGCCGATGAAAGGGGACGAGCAGTACTTC
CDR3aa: CASSLPMKGDEQYF

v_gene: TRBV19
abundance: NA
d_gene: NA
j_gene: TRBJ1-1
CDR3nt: TGTGCCAGTAGTATAGATCAGGGCAACATAAACACTGAAGCTTTCTTT
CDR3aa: CASSIDQGNINTEAFF

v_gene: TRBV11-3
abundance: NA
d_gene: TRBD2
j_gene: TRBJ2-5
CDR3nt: TGTGCCAGCAGCCCGCGGACTAGCGGGGGGGCACGAGAGACCCAGTACTTC
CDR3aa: CASSPRTSGGARETQYF

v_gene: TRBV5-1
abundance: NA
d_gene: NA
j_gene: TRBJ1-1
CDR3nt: TGCGCCAGCAGCCCGGAGACGGGCGGGATCACTGAAGCTTTCTTT
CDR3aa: CASSPETGGITEAFF

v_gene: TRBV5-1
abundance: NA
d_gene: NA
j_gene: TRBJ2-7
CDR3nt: TGCGCCAGCAGCTTATCAGACACAGGGCGCTACGAGCAGTACTTC
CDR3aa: CASSLSDTGRYEQYF

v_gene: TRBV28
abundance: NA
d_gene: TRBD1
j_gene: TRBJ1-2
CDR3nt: TGTGCCAGCTGCACGGACAGGGTAGGCTACACCTTC
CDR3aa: CASCTDRVGYTF

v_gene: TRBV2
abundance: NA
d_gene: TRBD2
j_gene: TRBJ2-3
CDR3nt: TGTGCCAGCGAAAAAGCGGGGGGCACAGATACGCAGTATTTT
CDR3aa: CASEKAGGTDTQYF

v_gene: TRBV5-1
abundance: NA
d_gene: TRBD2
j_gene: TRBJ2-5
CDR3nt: TGCGCCAGCAGCATCCAGACTAGCGGGGGAGAGACCCAGTACTTC
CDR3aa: CASSIQTSGGETQYF

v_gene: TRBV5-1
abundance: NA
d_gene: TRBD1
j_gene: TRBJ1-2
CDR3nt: TGCGCCAGCAGCTTGGGCCAGGGGGCCGTCTATGGCTACACCTTC
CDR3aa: CASSLGQGAVYGYTF

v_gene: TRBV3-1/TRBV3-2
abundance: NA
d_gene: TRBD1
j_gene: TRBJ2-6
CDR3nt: TGTGCCAGCAGCCACGGGACAGCCTCTGGGGCCAACGTCCTGACTTTC
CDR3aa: CASSHGTASGANVLTF

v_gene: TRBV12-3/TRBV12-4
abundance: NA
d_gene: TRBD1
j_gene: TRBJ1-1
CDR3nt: TGTGCCAGCATCTACAGGGGTCGTACTGAAGCTTTCTTT
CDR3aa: CASIYRGRTEAFF

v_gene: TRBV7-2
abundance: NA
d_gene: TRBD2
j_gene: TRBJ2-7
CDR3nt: TGTGCCAGCAGCTTGGGGGGGGGTAGCTCCTACGAGCAGTACTTC
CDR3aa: CASSLGGGSSYEQYF

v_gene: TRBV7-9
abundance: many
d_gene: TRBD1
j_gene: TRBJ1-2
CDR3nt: TGTGCCAGCAGCCCAGAGGGACCGGGACAGGGTAACTATGGCTACACCTTC
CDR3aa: CASSPEGPGQGNYGYTF

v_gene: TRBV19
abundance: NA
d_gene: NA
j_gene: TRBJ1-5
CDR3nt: TGTGCCAGTAGTATCCGAGGAGATCAGCCCCAGCATTTT
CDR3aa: CASSIRGDQPQHF

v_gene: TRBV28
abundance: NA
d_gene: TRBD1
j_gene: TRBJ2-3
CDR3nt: TGTGCCAGCAGTTCCCCCGGACAGGCCTCGGATACGCAGTATTTT
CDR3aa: CASSSPGQASDTQYF

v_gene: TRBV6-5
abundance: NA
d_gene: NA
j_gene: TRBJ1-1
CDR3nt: TGTGCCAGCAGTTACCCTGGGGACATGAACACTGAAGCTTTCTTT
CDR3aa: CASSYPGDMNTEAFF

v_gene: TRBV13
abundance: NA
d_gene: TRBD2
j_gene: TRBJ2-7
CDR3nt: TGTGCCAGCAGCTTAGGGCGGGGGGTTTCGTACGAGCAGTACTTC
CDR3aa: CASSLGRGVSYEQYF

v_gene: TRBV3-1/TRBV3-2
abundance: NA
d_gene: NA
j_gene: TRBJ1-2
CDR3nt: TGTGCCAGCAGACCTTGGGGAGCGGCCGACTATGGCTACACCTTC
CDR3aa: CASRPWGAADYGYTF

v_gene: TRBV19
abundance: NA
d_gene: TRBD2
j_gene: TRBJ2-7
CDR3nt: TGTGCCAGTAGTATCAGACTAGCGGGAGGGCCCTACGAGCAGTACTTC
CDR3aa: CASSIRLAGGPYEQYF

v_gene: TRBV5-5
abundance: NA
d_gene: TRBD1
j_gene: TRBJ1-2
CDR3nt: TGTGCCAGCAGCTTGGAGGGCAGGGGGCTCTATGGCTACACCTTC
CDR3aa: CASSLEGRGLYGYTF

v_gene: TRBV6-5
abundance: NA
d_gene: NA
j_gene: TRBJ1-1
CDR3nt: TGTGCCAGCAGTTACTATGGCGGGGTCTCACAAGCTTTCTTT
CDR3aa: CASSYYGGVSQAFF

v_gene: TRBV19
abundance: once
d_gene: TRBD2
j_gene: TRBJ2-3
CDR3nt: TGTGCCAGTAGTATAAGAGGGACTAGCGGGAGCACAGATACGCAGTATTTT
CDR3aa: CASSIRGTSGSTDTQYF

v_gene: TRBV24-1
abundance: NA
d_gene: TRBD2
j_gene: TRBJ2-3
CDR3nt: TGTGCCACCAGTAGGTTGGGGGGAGGGCCCGAGAGGAATACGCAGTATTTT
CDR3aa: CATSRLGGGPERNTQYF

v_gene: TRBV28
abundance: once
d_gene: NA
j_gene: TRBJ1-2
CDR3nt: TGTGCCGCAGAGGTCCCAGATGTTTCTAACTATGGCTACACCTTC
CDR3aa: CAAEVPDVSNYGYTF

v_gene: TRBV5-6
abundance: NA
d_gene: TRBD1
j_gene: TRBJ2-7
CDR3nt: TGTGCCAGCAGTTTTGATGGGACAGGGATTTACGAGCAGTACTTC
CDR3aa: CASSFDGTGIYEQYF

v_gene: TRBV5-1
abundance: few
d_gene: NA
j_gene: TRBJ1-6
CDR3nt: TGCGCCAGCAGCACGGGTGGCAATTCACCCCTCCACTTT
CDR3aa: CASSTGGNSPLHF

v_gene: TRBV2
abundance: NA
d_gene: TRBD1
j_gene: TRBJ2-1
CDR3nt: TGTGCCAGCACGAGGGGGCCAACGTCGACTGAGCAGTTCTTC
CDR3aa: CASTRGPTSTEQFF

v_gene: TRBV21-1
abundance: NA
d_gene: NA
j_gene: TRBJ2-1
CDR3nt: TGTGCCAGCAGCATTGGGGCGATTAGCTCCTACAATGAGCAGTTCTTC
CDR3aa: CASSIGAISSYNEQFF

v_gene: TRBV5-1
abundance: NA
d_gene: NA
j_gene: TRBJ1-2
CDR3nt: TGCGCCAGCAGCTTGTTCCAGGACTCGGACGGCTACACCTTC
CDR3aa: CASSLFQDSDGYTF

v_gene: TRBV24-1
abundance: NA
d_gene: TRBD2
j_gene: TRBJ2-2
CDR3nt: TGTGCCACCAGTGGTTCTAGCGGAACCCTCGCGAACACCGGGGAGCTGTTTTTT
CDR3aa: CATSGSSGTLANTGELFF

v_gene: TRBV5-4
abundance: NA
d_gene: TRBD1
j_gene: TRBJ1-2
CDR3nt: TGTGCCAGCAGCTTAATCCGGACAGGGAGCACAGTAGCTAACTATGGCTACACCTTC
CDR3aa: CASSLIRTGSTVANYGYTF

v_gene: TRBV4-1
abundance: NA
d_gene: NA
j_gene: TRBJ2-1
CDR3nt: TGCGCCAGCAGCCAAGGAATCAGGGGAGATGAGCAGTTCTTC
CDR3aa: CASSQGIRGDEQFF

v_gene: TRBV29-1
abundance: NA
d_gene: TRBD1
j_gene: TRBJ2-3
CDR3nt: TGCAGCGTGGGGGGACAGGGATCCACAGATACGCAGTATTTT
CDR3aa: CSVGGQGSTDTQYF

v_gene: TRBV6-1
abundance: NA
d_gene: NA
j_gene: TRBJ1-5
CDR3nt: TGTGCCAGCAGTGAAGTCGGGGATCAGCCCCAGCATTTT
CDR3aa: CASSEVGDQPQHF

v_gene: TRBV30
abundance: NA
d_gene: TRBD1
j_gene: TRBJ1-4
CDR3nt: TGTGCCTGGAGTAGGCAGGGGGTAATAAGTGAAAAACTGTTTTTT
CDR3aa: CAWSRQGVISEKLFF

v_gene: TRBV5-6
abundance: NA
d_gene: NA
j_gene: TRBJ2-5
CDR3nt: TGTGCCAGCAGCCTATCCACCCGGGGATGGGGTTTGACCCAGTACTTC
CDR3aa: CASSLSTRGWGLTQYF

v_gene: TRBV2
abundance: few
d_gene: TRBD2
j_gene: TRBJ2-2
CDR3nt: TGTGCCAGCAGCCCCGGGACTAGCGGCACCGGGGAGCTGTTTTTT
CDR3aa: CASSPGTSGTGELFF

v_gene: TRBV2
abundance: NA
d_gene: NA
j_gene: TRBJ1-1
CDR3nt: TGTGCCAGCAGGGAGGGACCGCTTACGTGGAACACTGAAGCTTTCTTT
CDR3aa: CASREGPLTWNTEAFF

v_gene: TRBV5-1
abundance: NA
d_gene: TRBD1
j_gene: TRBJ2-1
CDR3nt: TGCGCCAGCAGCTTGGCTGCAACAGGGGGTAATGAGCAGTTCTTC
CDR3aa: CASSLAATGGNEQFF

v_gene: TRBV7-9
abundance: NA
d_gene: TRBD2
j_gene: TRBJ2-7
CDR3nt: TGTGCCAGCAGCCCAACTAGCGCTTACGAGCAGTACTTC
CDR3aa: CASSPTSAYEQYF